The clone carrying this T cell receptor beta chain was counted once. Its antigen is still unknown. This specimen comes from a study of CD8 T cells in ankylosing spondylitis. Generation of TCR beta libraries employed quantitative 5'-RACE incorporating molecular barcodes. TCRdb fed the 5' RACE reads into MiXCR, producing one record per CDR3 protein. The sample shows about 390,000 distinct CDR3 sequences, 20% to 25% of them seen only once. Looked up from germline, CDR1 is SEHNR and CDR2 is FQNEAQ (reference sequence). V was shortened by 4 bases and J by 8 bases, with 17 bases between the two germline ends. The CDR3 is 14 amino acids. Study-level findings and limits: Disease-associated clones were reportedly significantly overrepresented in matched ankylosing spondylitis synovial fluid. Past studies reported some motif variants in reactive arthritis synovial fluid and blood. A TCR beta motif of eight highly homologous variants appeared characteristic of ankylosing spondylitis blood.

Sample: blood, either unsorted or a sorted T cell fraction (not recorded which). This chain joins TRBV7-9 and TRBJ1-1, with unresolved D. The TCR sequence derives from a male donor with ankylosing spondylitis. The CDR3 loop reads CASSSTVGPFEAFF. For the CDR3, the DNA is TGTGCCAGCAGCTCGACGGTCGGACCCTTCGAAGCTTTCTTT.